This paragraph reports one TCR beta chain. Its matching antigen is unknown. The data belong to a study of T cell responses to AZD1222 COVID-19 vaccine. The study, taken as a whole, reports: Increased Spike-specific TCR breadth and depth were observed after two AZD1222 doses. The study found vaccine-associated CD4 TCRs spanning spike, dominant at 160-218 and 743-854. Scientists sampled the repertoires only once the peak T cell response had passed. Clonal diversity was possibly underestimated, and the donors were mostly white British, with more females.

V lost 6 bases, J lost 4 bases, and 12 bases stayed unmatched. The CDR3 has 15 residues. Looked up from germline, CDR1 is SQVTM and CDR2 is ANQGSEA. Repertoires were generated with immunoSEQ multiplex PCR, while TCRdb's copy carries only in-frame clones and drops some. The data contain around 100,000 clones, 90% of them singletons. The receptor's source is an adult in good health. The chain couples TRBV29-1 to TRBJ2-1; 7 bases are a match to TRBD2. The sequences come from peripheral blood, collected on day 0 of AZD1222 vaccination. The CDR3 DNA sequence: TGCAGCGTCCTCCGGGTGGCTAGCGGATACAATGAGCAGTTCTTC. Translation: CSVLRVASGYNEQFF.